One sample yielded the 19 T cell receptor beta chains listed below, sequenced in a study of blood T cell repertoires in COVID-19. This table comes from immunoSEQ multiplex PCR, and its TCRdb copy is limited to in-frame clones, with some not included. The sample shows about 160,000 clones, over 80% of them seen only once. The sample comprised peripheral blood. The receptors were gathered from a woman aged 55 to 70 who had recovered from COVID-19.

The V and J genes are TRBV27 and TRBJ1-1, with D uncertain. The CDR3 length is 17 residues. Germline V lookup: CDR1 MNHEY, CDR2 SMNVEV (reference sequence). V was pared by 5 bases and J by 1 base, with 20 bases between. In DNA, the CDR3 is TGTGCCAGCAGTGCGAAGGGATATCGGGAAACGAACACTGAAGCTTTCTTT. Amino acids: CASSAKGYRETNTEAFF.

Only one count was recorded for this clone. This chain joins TRBV11-2 and TRBJ2-5, with TRBD1 as a possible D gene (6 bases). This CDR3 region has 15 residues. Looked up from germline, CDR1 is SGHAT and CDR2 is FQNNGV. Trimming left V 4 bases short and J 5 bases short, with 17 bases between. The CDR3 spells CASSYPGHLSETQYF. Written as DNA, the CDR3 is TGTGCCAGCAGCTATCCGGGACATCTCTCGGAGACCCAGTACTTC.

The gene calls are TRBV28 and TRBJ2-7; D is undetermined. The CDR3 sequence is 11 residues long. The V and J ends lost 5 bases and 4 bases respectively, with 6 bases between them. CDR1 MDHEN and CDR2 SYDVKM come from the germline V gene. The CDR3 protein is CASSLFYEQYF. CDR3 DNA sequence: TGTGCCAGCAGTCTCTTTTACGAGCAGTACTTC. The complete variable domain, with remaining parts taken from reference TRBV28 and TRBJ2-7, reads DVKVTQSSRYLVKRTGEKVFLECVQDMDHENMFWYRQDPGLGLRLIYFSYDVKMKEKGDIPEGYSVSREKKERFSLILESASTNQTSMYLCASSLFYEQYFGPGTRLTVT.

In this sample, this clone turned up once. The chain employs TRBV6-5 and TRBJ2-3, with TRBD1 matching 9 bases. V shed 2 bases and J 0 bases; nucleotides not matched to a gene: 3. This CDR3 has 16 amino acids. Germline CDR1 reads MNHEY; CDR2 reads SVGAGI. The CDR3 DNA is TGTGCCAGCAGTTACACGGGACAGGGTAGCACAGATACGCAGTATTTT. Translated, it gives CASSYTGQGSTDTQYF.

The DNA of the CDR3 is TGTGCCAGCAGTCCCCCGGAGGGTATCTATGGCTACACCTTC. It specifies CASSPPEGIYGYTF. V is TRBV28 and J is TRBJ1-2; D remains unclear. Between the trimmed V and J ends, which lost 5 bases and 4 bases, there was a span of 14 bases. The CDR3 has 14 amino acids. In germline, CDR1 is MDHEN, CDR2 SYDVKM.

This rearrangement joins TRBV28 to TRBJ1-5, with 7 positions matching TRBD1. V trimming: 6 bases; J trimming: 5 bases; junction bases outside the gene matches: 7. Germline CDR1 MDHEN, CDR2 SYDVKM. The CDR3 runs to 14 residues. The CDR3 nucleotides are TGTGCCAGCAGCTCCGACAGGGACTATCAGCCCCAGCATTTT. Its translation is CASSSDRDYQPQHF.

V gene TRBV3-1 (or the pseudogene TRBV3-2) combines with J gene TRBJ2-6; 10 bases agree with TRBD1. The CDR3 spans 17 residues. Per the germline V gene, CDR1 is LGHDT and CDR2 is YNNKEL (reference sequence). After removal of 6 bases from V and 0 bases from J, the junction contained 5 bases not matched to a gene. CDR3 coding DNA: TGTGCCAGCAGGGGGGACAGGGGCATCTCTGGGGCCAACGTCCTGACTTTC. Encoded protein: CASRGDRGISGANVLTF.

V and J are TRBV6-5 and TRBJ2-7; TRBD2 matches at 11 bases. This CDR3 spans 13 amino acids. Per germline, CDR1 MNHEY and CDR2 SVGAGI. J gave up 5 bases and V 7 bases, and 4 bases lay outside the gene matches. CDR3 nucleotide sequence: TGTGCCAGCAAAGGACTAGCGGGTAACGAGCAGTACTTC. It yields the protein CASKGLAGNEQYF.

The chain uses TRBV4-1 and TRBJ2-7; no reliable D call. This CDR3 has 14 amino acids. The germline V and J ends were trimmed by 4 bases and 4 bases, with 14 bases remaining between them. Per the germline V gene, CDR1 is MGHRA and CDR2 is YSYEKL. The CDR3 here is CASSLKESAYEQYF. In DNA form, the CDR3 reads TGCGCCAGCAGCCTAAAGGAATCAGCGTACGAGCAGTACTTC.

V usage is TRBV7-2 and J usage is TRBJ1-4; D gene ambiguous. This CDR3 comprises 14 residues. Germline CDR1 SGHTA, CDR2 FQGNSA. V was clipped by 7 bases and J by 8 bases, with 17 bases between them. CDR3 coding DNA: TGTGCCAGCAACCCGGGGATTGTGCACGAAAAACTGTTTTTT. Its translation: CASNPGIVHEKLFF.

The rearrangement uses TRBV6-6 and TRBJ2-7; 8 bases are shared with TRBD2. Trimming cost V 2 bases and J 6 bases; bases outside gene matches: 6. Germline V gene lookup returns CDR1 MNHNY and CDR2 SVGAGI (reference sequence). This CDR3 spans 14 amino acids. CDR3 nucleotides: TGTGCCAGCAGTTACATTCGGGGGGGCGTCGAGCAGTACTTC. It encodes CASSYIRGGVEQYF.

V usage is TRBV7-9 and J usage is TRBJ2-2, with 8 nucleotides matching TRBD2. V shed 2 bases, J shed 3 bases, and the junction held 5 bases outside the gene matches. The length of the CDR3 is 16 residues. Germline V gives CDR1 SEHNR, CDR2 FQNEAQ (reference sequence). The CDR3 DNA reads TGTGCCAGCAGCTTAATAGCGGGGAGTCACACCGGGGAGCTGTTTTTT. Residues: CASSLIAGSHTGELFF.

The genes are TRBV27 and TRBJ2-1; 10 bases agree with TRBD2. The CDR3 covers 17 residues. The trim removed 8 bases at V and 6 bases at J, leaving 16 bases unmatched. CDR1 and CDR2 from the germline V gene are MNHEY and SMNVEV (reference sequence). The CDR3 region is CASGRLAASGGLNEQFF. CDR3 sequence (DNA): TGTGCCAGCGGACGACTTGCGGCTAGCGGGGGCCTCAATGAGCAGTTCTTC.

The CDR3 nucleotides read TGTGCCAGCAGCTTAGTAGTGGGAGAGCCCCAGCATTTT. It translates to CASSLVVGEPQHF. This chain joins TRBV7-8 and TRBJ1-5; D not certain. This CDR3 is 13 amino acids long. Deletions cut 1 base from V and 8 bases from J, with 9 bases between. The germline V gene encodes CDR1 SGHVS and CDR2 FQNEAQ. Full variable domain (outside the CDR3, taken from reference TRBV7-8 and TRBJ1-5): GAGVSQSPRYKVAKRGQDVALRCDPISGHVSLFWYQQALGQGPEFLTYFQNEAQLDKSGLPSDRFFAERPEGSVSTLKIQRTQQEDSAVYLCASSLVVGEPQHFGDGTRLSIL.

The J gene is TRBJ1-6, the V gene TRBV9, with 7 positions matching TRBD1. CDR3 length equals 17 residues. With 3 bases clipped from V and 5 bases from J, the junction kept 11 bases outside the gene matches. Germline V gene data show CDR1 as SGDLS and CDR2 as YYNGEE. CDR3: CASSGGSGTADNSPLHF. The CDR3 region has the DNA TGTGCCAGCAGCGGAGGGTCGGGGACAGCGGATAATTCACCCCTCCACTTT.

This clone was counted a single time. This rearrangement joins TRBV11-2 to TRBJ1-6, with TRBD1 identical over 7 bases. CDR1 and CDR2 (germline): SGHAT, FQNNGV. The CDR3 loop spans 15 amino acids. The V and J ends lost 4 bases and 9 bases, in that order; junction bases with no gene match: 9. In nucleotides, the CDR3 is TGTGCCAGCAGCTCGGACAGGAAGATGGGTTCACCCCTCCACTTT. Its translation: CASSSDRKMGSPLHF.

The J gene is TRBJ1-4, the V gene TRBV18, with D maybe TRBD1 (5 bases). The CDR3 spans 15 residues. V shed 0 bases and J shed 5 bases, with 10 bases lying between them. Germline V lookup: CDR1 KGHSH, CDR2 LQKENI. CDR3 loop: CASSPPGTGNEKLFF. The CDR3 DNA reads as TGTGCCAGCTCACCACCCGGGACTGGAAATGAAAAACTGTTTTTT.

The chain recombines TRBV5-1 with TRBJ1-1; tentatively, D is TRBD1 (5 bases). The V gene's germline CDR1 is SGHRS and CDR2 YFSETQ. The CDR3 runs to 14 residues. The V gene lost 4 bases and the J gene lost 3 bases, with 13 bases spanning the gap. The CDR3 is CASSPPGVDTEAFF. CDR3 nucleotide sequence: TGCGCCAGCAGCCCTCCGGGGGTGGACACTGAAGCTTTCTTT.

V is TRBV6-1 and J is TRBJ1-3; D remains ambiguous. V dropped 2 bases and J dropped 1 base, with 3 bases sitting between them. Germline V CDR1 and CDR2: MNHNS, SASEGT. The CDR3 is made up of 13 amino acids. The CDR3 DNA follows: TGTGCCAGCAGTGAACAGTCTGGAAACACCATATATTTT. Its protein product is CASSEQSGNTIYF.